This T cell receptor beta chain came from a study of CD8 T cell repertoires and HIV-1 epitope variants. Study-wide background: Controls were a CMV, EBV and flu pool, Ebola AY9, and no peptide. Cultures ran around ten days, with IL-2, IL-7 and IL-15 added on days 3 and 7.

This table comes from immunoSEQ multiplex PCR, and its TCRdb copy is limited to in-frame clones, with some not included. Among some 6,500 clones listed, about two thirds were seen once. The germline V and J ends were trimmed by 4 bases and 3 bases, with 17 bases remaining between them. The CDR3 sequence is 15 residues long. From germline, CDR1 is SGDLS and CDR2 YYNGEE. Remarks on this clone: Its antigen is currently unknown.

Material for sequencing was cultured CD8+ T cells derived from PBMCs. The chain employs TRBV9 and TRBJ2-7; D may be TRBD1 or TRBD2 (6 bases each). The receptor comes from a male donor with HIV. This CDR3 is CASSSLGGAFYEQYF. The CDR3, as DNA: TGTGCCAGCAGCTCCCTGGGGGGCGCTTTCTACGAGCAGTACTTC.